The present T cell receptor beta chain was sequenced within a study of blood T cell repertoires in COVID-19 (dated by TCRdb to 2018 to 2021). Describing the broader study: Collaborator samples came from the United States, Italy and Spain and covered acute and convalescent phases of COVID-19. The prospective study material was composed of cDNA or gDNA derived from T cells, B-cell-depleted T cells, or PBMCs. The dataset comprised deeply sampled blood TCRbeta repertoires from subjects exposed to, actively infected with, or recovered from COVID-19. The repertoires were released in a freely available public database meant as a resource for research on the immune response to SARS-CoV-2. Samples were obtained from the ongoing ImmuneRACE study (first 160 participants) and from roughly 1,300 subjects provided by 6 global collaborators. A de-identified subject ID, COVID-19 status, age in years and sex were almost always included in the sample metadata. Where HLA class I and class II types were available, the types were taken from metadata supplied by the sample provider, not from assay-based typing.

This clone was observed a few times. Its binding antigen is unknown. It has no much larger one-base neighbor in the sample; base qualities were not kept. Different DNA sequences within this sample yield the same CDR3. Whole blood was collected in K2EDTA tubes by collaborating institutions according to the institutions' own protocols. For TCRbeta analysis, collaborators shipped samples as frozen whole blood, isolated PBMCs, or DNA extracted from either of those sample types. Overall study results and their limits: Clinical and demographic metadata were provided uncurated, with the amount varying by source and participant.

TCRbeta CDR3 regions were amplified from genomic DNA by means of the immunoSEQ Assay, a bias-controlled multiplex PCR. Under the source paper's analysis protocol: Nucleated cell counts per sample were estimated from amplification of reference gene primers within the assay. To quantify the absolute abundance of each unique TCRbeta CDR3 rearrangement, sequence reads were collapsed and filtered. For each sample, productive Simpson clonality was calculated as the square root of Simpson's diversity index over productive rearrangements. Drawn from immuneACCESS, this table holds only the in-frame rearrangements with V and J called that TCRdb kept. Clones are partly lost; checked studies trace under half to an unresolved V gene and leave the rest unexplained. V and J calls and clone size are as listed in that table; D and trimming were resolved from the DNA. This sample is represented by under 250,000 clones; roughly 88% of them were singletons. 13% of the sample comes from the top ten.

CDR1 and CDR2, looked up from the germline V gene, are SGDLS and YYNGEE. V loses 3 bases, J loses 0 bases, and the germline ends lie 7 bases apart. The CDR3 spans 15 residues, from the cysteine through the phenylalanine. The DNA shown is the 45-base CDR3, in frame from base 1. The chain is assembled from TRBV9 and TRBJ2-6, with TRBD1 tentatively as D gene (5 bases match). The receptor comes from a human donor in a cohort sampled during active COVID-19. Sequencing was performed on peripheral blood. CDR3 sequence: CASSAQGSGANVLTF. The bases are TGTGCCAGCAGCGCCCAGGGCTCTGGGGCCAACGTCCTGACTTTC. With all but the CDR3 taken from the reference TRBV9 and TRBJ2-6 genes, the full variable domain is: DSGVTQTPKHLITATGQRVTLRCSPRSGDLSVYWYQQSLDQGLQFLIQYYNGEERAKGNILERFSAQQFPDLHSELNLSSLELGDSALYFCASSAQGSGANVLTFGAGSRLTVL.